This T cell receptor beta chain was captured by sequencing in a study of blood T cell repertoires in COVID-19 (dated by TCRdb to the early 2020s). Describing the broader study: Samples from collaborators originated in the United States, Italy and Spain and spanned both the acute and convalescent phases of COVID-19. The material from the prospective study consisted of cDNA or gDNA derived from T cells, B-cell-depleted T cells, or PBMCs. Subjects who had been exposed to COVID-19, were actively infected with it, or had recovered from it provided the deeply sampled blood TCRbeta repertoires that made up the dataset. The repertoires were made available in a free public database intended to serve as a resource for research on the immune response to SARS-CoV-2. Samples were obtained from the ongoing ImmuneRACE study (first 160 participants) and from 1,254 subjects provided by 6 global collaborators. Sample metadata almost always included a de-identified subject ID, COVID-19 status, age in years and sex. Where available, HLA class I and class II types were taken from metadata supplied by the sample provider and were not determined by assay-based typing.

The CDR3 sequence holds 16 residues, the cysteine and phenylalanine included. Here the CDR3 DNA is all that survives: 48 bases in frame from base 1. Reading the germline V gene (reference sequence) gives CDR1 LGHDT and CDR2 YNNKEL. At the junction V is shortened by 0 bases and J by 3 bases, with 11 bases in between. Here is what the overall study found, with its caveats: How much clinical and demographic metadata was included differed by source and by participant, and the metadata was provided uncurated.

A note on this clone: The target of this receptor is not known. No base-level quality is on record; no much larger clone is a single base apart.

In Seattle, one collaborating source enrolled patients while the infection was active and tracked those patients longitudinally over the course of disease. Collaborating institutions collected whole blood in K2EDTA tubes following their own protocols. For TCRbeta analysis, collaborators shipped samples in one of three forms: frozen whole blood, isolated PBMCs, or DNA extracted from either of those sample types. TCRbeta CDR3 regions were amplified from genomic DNA using the immunoSEQ Assay, a bias-controlled multiplex PCR. Under the source paper's analysis protocol: The number of nucleated cells in each sample was estimated from the amplification of reference gene primers within the assay. Sequence reads were collapsed and filtered to measure the absolute abundance of every unique TCRbeta CDR3 rearrangement. Productive Simpson clonality was computed per sample as the square root of Simpson's diversity index over productive rearrangements. What TCRdb holds here is the immuneACCESS table cut down to in-frame rearrangements. Part of the clones is not present; checked against another copy, under half of the missing clones reflect an unresolved V gene, and the others are unexplained. V and J calls and clone size are as listed in that table; D and trimming were resolved from the DNA. The sample profile shows a few hundred thousand clones; 75% to 90% of them were found once. The ten top clones hold less than 3.5% of the sample.

Sample: peripheral blood. The receptor was derived from a woman aged 30 to 39 with COVID-19, enrolled during active disease. The V gene is TRBV3-1 (or the pseudogene TRBV3-2) and the J gene is TRBJ2-2; TRBD2 could be the D gene, as 5 bases match. DNA sequence: TGTGCCAGCAGCCAAGAGGGAGTCGGATACACCGGGGAGCTGTTTTTT. It specifies CASSQEGVGYTGELFF.